Each of the 16 T cell receptor beta chains below was sequenced from the same sample in a study of T cells in Graves' hyperthyroidism and ophthalmopathy. TCR beta CDR3 regions were amplified from RNA transcripts. The HTBI set primed first-round TCR CDR3 RT-PCR. TCRdb reprocessed the multiplex PCR reads via MiXCR and lists one record per CDR3 protein. The repertoire holds 400,000 to 600,000 distinct CDR3 sequences, less than 25% seen once, with approximately 25% in the top ten. The specimen sequenced was blood. The receptors derive from a man aged 18 to 35 with Graves' hyperthyroidism.

This clonotype appeared a few times. This chain joins TRBV24-1 and TRBJ2-2, with D maybe TRBD1 (5 bases). The CDR3 has 15 residues. Trimming took 4 bases from V and 5 from J, leaving 13 bases between them. Germline assignment: CDR1 KGHDR and CDR2 SFDVKD. The CDR3 loop is CATSDGQQRTGELFF. DNA for the CDR3: TGTGCCACCAGTGACGGACAACAGAGAACCGGGGAGCTGTTTTTT.

The table lists this clonotype with many counts. The final CDR3 position lacks the conserved phenylalanine or tryptophan, pointing to a likely read error. The chain combines TRBV30 with TRBJ1-1, with D maybe TRBD1 (6 bases). This CDR3 region has 13 residues. V was shortened by 1 base and J by 2 bases, with 8 bases between the two germline ends. Germline lookup yields CDR1 GTSNPN and CDR2 SVGIG (reference sequence). CDR3 amino acids: CAWSGTANTEAFL. The CDR3 coding sequence is TGTGCCTGGAGTGGGACAGCAAACACTGAAGCTTTCCTT.

This clonotype was counted ten times or more. The rearrangement links TRBV6-5 to TRBJ1-5; no reliable D call. This CDR3 is built from 13 residues. Trimming removed 5 bases at V and 5 bases at J, with 10 bases between. Germline V gene lookup returns CDR1 MNHEY and CDR2 SVGAGI. CDR3 coding DNA: TGTGCCAGCAGTACCGACCCTTATCAGCCCCAGCATTTT. Protein product: CASSTDPYQPQHF.

This clonotype was counted only a few times. The chain is built from TRBV28 and TRBJ1-6; TRBD1 is a possible D gene (5 bases). Between the trimmed V and J ends, which lost 4 bases and 7 bases, there was a span of 11 bases. Germline values: CDR1 MDHEN, CDR2 SYDVKM. CDR3 length: 14 residues. CDR3 protein: CASSYTGTNSPLHF. Here the CDR3 DNA reads TGTGCCAGCAGTTATACCGGGACCAATTCACCCCTCCACTTT.

This clonotype was recorded only once. The CDR3 DNA sequence: TGTGCCATCAGTGCCCGGGGGAACTATGGCTACACCTTC. This translates into CAISARGNYGYTF. The chain couples TRBV10-3 to TRBJ1-2; tentative D call: TRBD1 (5 bases). Germline loops: CDR1 ENHRY, CDR2 SYGVKD. The CDR3 runs to 13 residues. Trimming removed 4 bases from V and 2 bases from J, with 8 bases in between.

This clonotype was seen ten or more times. This chain uses TRBV14 with TRBJ2-5; 9 bases are shared with TRBD1. With 1 base clipped from V and 4 bases from J, the junction kept 7 bases outside the gene matches. The CDR3 is 16 amino acids. From germline, CDR1 is SGHDN and CDR2 FVKESK. CDR3 nucleotides: TGTGCCAGCAGCCAAGGAGGGACAGGGTATGCAGAGACCCAGTACTTC. It encodes CASSQGGTGYAETQYF.

The chain joins TRBV11-3 to TRBJ1-1; the D is unclear. CDR1 is SGHNT, CDR2 YENEEA, per germline. The CDR3 totals 13 residues. V was cut by 5 bases and J by 10 bases, with 17 bases left in between. The CDR3 protein is CASSPGATFPAFF. CDR3 in DNA: TGTGCCAGCAGCCCCGGTGCGACTTTCCCAGCTTTCTTT.

This clonotype was counted ten times or more. V usage is TRBV2 and J usage is TRBJ2-7; D is unclear. From germline, CDR1 is SNHLY and CDR2 FYNNEI. The CDR3 sequence is 14 residues long. V shed 1 base and J shed 6 bases, with 13 bases lying between them. The CDR3 loop is CASSEGQPKSEQYF. The CDR3 nucleotides read TGTGCCAGCAGTGAAGGCCAGCCAAAAAGCGAGCAGTACTTC.

This clonotype has ten or more counts. The rearrangement uses TRBV28 and TRBJ1-1; no clear D gene. V gave up 0 bases and J gave up 0 bases, with 8 bases separating them. CDR3 length: 15 amino acids. Germline V lookup: CDR1 MDHEN, CDR2 SYDVKM. CDR3 in amino acids: CASSLWIGVNTEAFF. The CDR3 DNA reads TGTGCCAGCAGTTTATGGATCGGGGTGAACACTGAAGCTTTCTTT.

This clonotype appeared many times. This sequence joins TRBV30 and TRBJ1-2; no firm D call. The CDR3 consists of 15 residues. Deletions cut 5 bases from V and 2 bases from J, with 18 bases between. Per the germline V gene, CDR1 is GTSNPN and CDR2 is SVGIG (reference sequence). The CDR3 nucleotides read TGTGCCTGGGAAGCCCTCATCCGGGCCAACTATGGCTACACCTTC. This encodes CAWEALIRANYGYTF.

This clonotype was seen repeatedly, ten times or more. CDR3 amino acids: CASSLTGQGMYEQYF. CDR3 coding DNA: TGTGCCAGCAGCTTGACGGGACAGGGAATGTACGAGCAGTACTTC. The chain uses TRBV13 and TRBJ2-7; 9 nucleotides align to TRBD1. V lost 3 bases, J lost 4 bases, and 7 bases stayed unmatched. The CDR3 totals 15 residues. Germline-derived CDR1 and CDR2 are PRHDT and FYEKMQ (reference sequence). Drawing the rest from reference TRBV13 and TRBJ2-7, the complete variable domain is AAGVIQSPRHLIKEKRETATLKCYPIPRHDTVYWYQQGPGQDPQFLISFYEKMQSDKGSIPDRFSAQQFSDYHSELNMSSLELGDSALYFCASSLTGQGMYEQYFGPGTRLTVT.

This clonotype was recorded at least ten times. The V call is TRBV28, the J call TRBJ1-2; 8 bases fit TRBD1. CDR1 and CDR2 from the germline V gene are MDHEN and SYDVKM. V lost 7 bases and J lost 4; bases outside the gene matches: 5. The CDR3 is 13 residues long. The CDR3 is CASTSGQVYGYTF. In DNA form, the CDR3 reads TGTGCCAGCACCTCGGGACAGGTCTATGGCTACACCTTC.

On this clonotype: A much larger clonotype is one base distant, so this may be a read error. The chain carries TRBV12-3 or TRBV12-4 and TRBJ2-7, with D perhaps assigned TRBD1 or TRBD2 (7 bases each). Trimming left V 5 bases short and J 7 bases short, with 27 bases between. The CDR3 loop spans 17 amino acids. The CDR3 protein is CASSPGRGIRGTEEQYF. For the CDR3, the DNA is TGTGCCAGCAGTCCAGGGCGGGGGATTCGCGGGACAGAGGAGCAGTACTTC.

Ten or more counts support this clonotype. At one of its ends the junction is not consistent with the germline gene, which may arise from a read error. The chain carries TRBV2 and TRBJ1-5; no clear D. There are 14 residues in the CDR3. CDR1 is SNHLY and CDR2 is FYNNEI in the germline V gene. The CDR3 sequence is CASSEGNSNQPQHF. CDR3 nucleotides: TGTGCCAGCAGCGAAGGTAATAGCAATCAGCCCCAGCATTTT.

This clonotype was recorded at least ten times. The chain carries TRBV28 and TRBJ2-5; D is uncertain. The CDR3 covers 13 residues. Trimming removed 4 bases at V and 1 base at J, with 7 bases between. Germline values: CDR1 MDHEN, CDR2 SYDVKM. This CDR3 is CASSYPSQETQYF. The CDR3 DNA reads TGTGCCAGCAGTTACCCCTCCCAAGAGACCCAGTACTTC. Full variable domain (missing parts from reference TRBV28 and TRBJ2-5): DVKVTQSSRYLVKRTGEKVFLECVQDMDHENMFWYRQDPGLGLRLIYFSYDVKMKEKGDIPEGYSVSREKKERFSLILESASTNQTSMYLCASSYPSQETQYFGPGTRLLVL.

This clonotype showed up many times. One end of the junction is discordant with germline, which a read error may explain. Written as DNA, the CDR3 is TGTGCCAGGTACTTGACGCAATGCTTC. It translates to CARYLTQCF. The chain carries TRBV28 and TRBJ1-2; D is unresolved. The germline CDR1 and CDR2 sequences are MDHEN and SYDVKM. The length of the CDR3 is 9 residues.